Following are 24 T cell receptor beta chains from one sample sequenced in a study of blood T cells in healthy people across ages. Using a J-beta primer mix together with a sample-barcoded 5' primer, a second PCR was run for roughly 7 to 11 cycles. TCRdb analysed the 5' RACE reads with MiXCR anew, one entry per CDR3 protein. The top ten hold over 5% of the sample, which has around 1.5 million distinct CDR3 sequences, 55% to 75% seen once. Material for sequencing was blood. Receptors originate from a man younger than 35 in good health.

There are a few counts of this clonotype. V usage is TRBV11-2 and J usage is TRBJ1-5; no definite D call. The CDR3 totals 14 residues. CDR1 and CDR2 from the germline V gene are SGHAT and FQNNGV. The germline V and J ends were trimmed by 0 bases and 3 bases, with 6 bases remaining between them. CDR3 sequence (DNA): TGTGCCAGCAGCTTAGACGCGTTCAATCAGCCCCAGCATTTT. Translation: CASSLDAFNQPQHF.

This clonotype was found once. The rearrangement joins TRBV10-1 to TRBJ2-3, with D unresolved. Germline V gene sequence: CDR1 WNHNN, CDR2 SYGVQD (reference sequence). V gave up 6 bases and J gave up 2 bases, with 12 bases separating them. This CDR3 is built from 14 residues. CDR3 sequence: CASSENGPTDTQYF. The CDR3 DNA follows: TGCGCCAGCAGCGAAAATGGGCCCACAGATACGCAGTATTTT.

This clonotype occurred many times. The chain has TRBV27 and TRBJ2-7; TRBD1 agrees at 8 bases. V gave up 4 bases and J gave up 3 bases; unmatched junction bases: 2. Germline-derived CDR1 and CDR2 are MNHEY and SMNVEV (reference sequence). This CDR3 is built from 13 residues. For the CDR3, the DNA is TGTGCCAGCAGTTCAGGGGGCGGCTACGAGCAGTACTTC. It is translated as CASSSGGGYEQYF.

This clonotype was observed a few times. This rearrangement joins TRBV29-1 to TRBJ2-5; 7 bases are shared with TRBD1. The CDR3 totals 11 residues. Germline CDR1 is SQVTM and CDR2 is ANQGSEA. Unmatched junction bases numbered 3, after V lost 7 bases and J lost 4 bases. The chain's CDR3 is CSGGQRETQYF. CDR3 nucleotides: TGCAGCGGGGGACAGAGAGAGACCCAGTACTTC. Full variable domain (remainder filled in from reference TRBV29-1 and TRBJ2-5): SAVISQKPSRDICQRGTSLTIQCQVDSQVTMMFWYRQQPGQSLTLIATANQGSEATYESGFVIDKFPISRPNLTFSTLTVSNMSPEDSSIYLCSGGQRETQYFGPGTRLLVL.

The CDR3 here is CATRKGTGNTGELFF. CDR3 bases: TGTGCCACGCGCAAAGGGACGGGAAACACCGGGGAGCTGTTTTTT. The V gene is TRBV6-2 or TRBV6-3, the J gene TRBJ2-2; D tentatively fits TRBD1 or TRBD2 (5 bases each). V lost 10 bases, J lost 2 bases, and 17 bases lay in between. Per the germline V gene, CDR1 is MNHEY and CDR2 is SVGEGT. The CDR3 runs 15 residues.

This clonotype has only one observation. The chain employs TRBV6-1 and TRBJ2-7; D is unclear. This CDR3 has 13 residues. V was trimmed by 6 bases and J by 0 bases, leaving 9 bases between them. Per the germline V gene, CDR1 is MNHNS and CDR2 is SASEGT. The CDR3 protein is CASSHLNSYEQYF. DNA for the CDR3: TGTGCCAGCAGCCACCTGAACTCCTACGAGCAGTACTTC.

The chain combines TRBV29-1 with TRBJ2-3, with TRBD2 matching 8 bases. This CDR3 region has 14 residues. Germline V lookup: CDR1 SQVTM, CDR2 ANQGSEA. J was trimmed by 5 bases and V by 3 bases; bases with no gene match: 7. CDR3 sequence: CSVELAGLGDTQYF. DNA of the CDR3: TGCAGCGTTGAGTTAGCGGGACTGGGAGATACGCAGTATTTT.

The CDR3 bases are TGCGCCAGCAGCCAAGCCAGGGGATTGATTGAGACCCAGTACTTC. This codes for CASSQARGLIETQYF. The chain is built from TRBV4-1 and TRBJ2-5; D might be TRBD1 (6 bases). Looked up from germline, CDR1 is MGHRA and CDR2 is YSYEKL. There are 15 residues in the CDR3. V lost 1 base, J lost 5 bases, and 14 bases lay in between.

The chain carries TRBV5-1 and TRBJ1-2; D possibly corresponds to TRBD1 (5 bases). This CDR3 spans 14 amino acids. From germline, CDR1 is SGHRS and CDR2 YFSETQ. Trimming shortened V by 4 bases and J by 8 bases, and 18 bases separated the two germline ends. The CDR3 here is CASSPGLPQEGYTF. The CDR3, as DNA: TGCGCCAGCAGCCCGGGGCTTCCCCAAGAGGGCTACACCTTC. Combining the CDR3 with reference TRBV5-1 and TRBJ1-2 gives the whole variable domain KAGVTQTPRYLIKTRGQQVTLSCSPISGHRSVSWYQQTPGQGLQFLFEYFSETQRNKGNFPGRFSGRQFSNSRSEMNVSTLELGDSALYLCASSPGLPQEGYTFGSGTRLTVV.

The rearrangement uses TRBV12-3 or TRBV12-4 and TRBJ1-5, with 8 positions matching TRBD1. V was clipped by 5 bases and J by 3 bases; unmatched bases: 15. The CDR3 contains 18 residues. The CDR3 sequence: CASSTWTGSVGFNQPQHF. The CDR3 DNA follows: TGTGCCAGCAGTACATGGACAGGGTCGGTCGGGTTCAATCAGCCCCAGCATTTT.

The V call is TRBV4-2, the J call TRBJ1-5, with 8 bases lining up with TRBD1. The CDR3 consists of 18 residues. Germline CDR1 reads LGHNA; CDR2 reads YNFKEQ. The trim removed 0 bases at V and 7 bases at J, leaving 14 bases unmatched. CDR3 sequence (DNA): TGTGCCAGCAGCCAAGATTCGAGGGGCAGGGGACAGGACCAGCCCCAGCATTTT. Translation: CASSQDSRGRGQDQPQHF.

The gene calls are TRBV12-3 or TRBV12-4 and TRBJ2-2; no firm D call. The ends were cut back, 8 bases at V and 2 bases at J, with 15 bases in the middle. This CDR3 has 15 residues. The CDR3 region is CASPKLSGNTGELFF. The CDR3 region has the DNA TGTGCCAGCCCCAAGCTGTCCGGAAACACCGGGGAGCTGTTTTTT.

The V gene is TRBV6-2 or TRBV6-3, the J gene TRBJ2-3; TRBD2 aligns across 9 bases. Unmatched junction bases numbered 10, after V lost 5 bases and J lost 4 bases. The CDR3 length is 16 residues. Germline CDR1 and CDR2: MNHEY and SVGEGT. CDR3 region: CASSVPGLAFSDTQYF. The CDR3 coding sequence is TGTGCCAGCAGTGTTCCGGGACTAGCATTCTCAGATACGCAGTATTTT.

This clonotype was detected a few times. The chain couples TRBV25-1 to TRBJ2-7; TRBD1 is a possible D gene (6 bases). The CDR3 is 11 amino acids. Trimming cost V 10 bases and J 4 bases, with 11 bases left between them. CDR1 and CDR2 (germline): MGHDK, SYGVNS. The CDR3 nucleotides are TGTGCCACCACAGGGACGTACGAGCAGTACTTC. Its translation is CATTGTYEQYF.

The chain employs TRBV20-1 and TRBJ2-7; unclear D gene. The CDR3 length is 12 residues. Germline V gives CDR1 DFQATT, CDR2 SNEGSKA (reference sequence). The ends were cut back, 0 bases at V and 5 bases at J, with 8 bases in the middle. The CDR3: CSAREGSDEQYF. The CDR3 DNA sequence: TGCAGTGCTAGAGAGGGCAGCGACGAGCAGTACTTC.

With respect to this clonotype: One junction end disagrees with the germline gene, perhaps due to a read error. The chain recombines TRBV12-5 with TRBJ2-3; D might be TRBD2 (6 bases). The CDR3 runs to 16 residues. From germline, CDR1 is LGHNT and CDR2 FRNRAP. The CDR3 reads CASGLVGAGNTDTQYF. In DNA form, the CDR3 reads TGCGCTAGTGGTTTGGTAGGAGCGGGCAACACAGATACGCAGTATTTT.

CDR3: CATSKGQGTYEQYF. The DNA of the CDR3 is TGTGCCACCAGCAAGGGACAGGGTACCTACGAGCAGTACTTC. The chain employs TRBV15 and TRBJ2-7; 9 nucleotides line up with TRBD1. Germline loops: CDR1 LNHNV, CDR2 YYDKDF (reference sequence). V gave up 4 bases and J gave up 2 bases; unmatched junction bases: 3. This CDR3 region has 14 residues.

This clonotype appeared many times. Mismatch with germline at one junction end may stem from a read error. The V gene is TRBV7-2, the J gene TRBJ2-1; weak D call: TRBD2 (6 bases). This CDR3 is 14 amino acids long. Per the germline V gene, CDR1 is SGHTA and CDR2 is FQGNSA. CDR3 DNA: TGTGCCAGCAGCCTAGCGCAGGGAAAATATGAGCAGTTCTTC. Amino acid sequence: CASSLAQGKYEQFF.

This clonotype appeared once. V is TRBV27 and J is TRBJ1-6; the match to TRBD1 covers 9 bases. The V gene end was trimmed by 3 bases and the J gene end by 7 bases; junction bases not matched to a gene: 10. The CDR3 covers 17 residues. Germline-derived CDR1 and CDR2 are MNHEY and SMNVEV (reference sequence). CDR3 DNA sequence: TGTGCCAGCAGTTTCTCCTCCGGGACAGGGCGAAATTCACCCCTCCACTTT. Protein sequence: CASSFSSGTGRNSPLHF.

This rearrangement joins TRBV29-1 to TRBJ2-5; 10 nucleotides agree with TRBD1. The germline gives CDR1 SQVTM, CDR2 ANQGSEA. J was trimmed by 11 bases and V by 4 bases; bases with no gene match: 13. The CDR3 is made up of 14 amino acids. The CDR3 bases are TGCAGCGTTGGGACGACAGGGGGCCAGGGTGAGCAGTACTTC. Translation gives CSVGTTGGQGEQYF. Drawing the rest from reference TRBV29-1 and TRBJ2-5, the complete variable domain is SAVISQKPSRDICQRGTSLTIQCQVDSQVTMMFWYRQQPGQSLTLIATANQGSEATYESGFVIDKFPISRPNLTFSTLTVSNMSPEDSSIYLCSVGTTGGQGEQYFGPGTRLLVL.

The CDR3 sequence: CASSPNRDGAYEQYF. CDR3 DNA sequence: TGTGCCAGCAGTCCGAACCGCGACGGTGCCTACGAGCAGTACTTC. This rearrangement joins TRBV27 to TRBJ2-7; no clear D gene. V was trimmed by 5 bases and J by 2 bases, leaving 16 bases between them. The CDR3 covers 15 residues. Germline CDR1 is MNHEY and CDR2 is SMNVEV (reference sequence).

The J gene is TRBJ1-4, the V gene TRBV27; perhaps TRBD1 as D (5 bases). CDR1 is MNHEY, CDR2 SMNVEV, per germline (reference sequence). The CDR3 is 14 residues long. V was trimmed by 4 bases and J by 7 bases, leaving 13 bases between them. The CDR3 region is CASSSSGILEKLFF. The CDR3 DNA is TGTGCCAGCAGTTCATCAGGGATACTTGAAAAACTGTTTTTT.

This chain links TRBV4-1 with TRBJ2-5; D perhaps matches TRBD2 (7 bases). Germline loops: CDR1 MGHRA, CDR2 YSYEKL. V was pared by 2 bases and J by 3 bases, with 16 bases between. The CDR3 loop spans 16 amino acids. The chain's CDR3 is CASSQSGLGGEETQYF. The CDR3 DNA is TGCGCCAGCAGCCAATCAGGACTAGGGGGGGAAGAGACCCAGTACTTC.

This chain connects TRBV24-1 to TRBJ2-1; no reliable D call. The length of the CDR3 is 12 residues. Per germline, CDR1 KGHDR and CDR2 SFDVKD. The V gene lost 5 bases and the J gene lost 8 bases, with 9 bases spanning the gap. CDR3 residues: CATSGPIDEQFF. CDR3 coding DNA: TGTGCCACCAGTGGGCCAATCGATGAGCAGTTCTTC.